The 13 T cell receptor beta chains given below trace back to one sample, sequenced in a study of blood T cell repertoires in COVID-19. TCRdb keeps only in-frame clones here, not all; method: immunoSEQ multiplex PCR. The sample carries roughly 400,000 clones, approximately 87% recorded once. The sample comprised PBMCs or T cells enriched from blood (not recorded which). All receptors come from a woman between 45 and 65 years old who had recovered from COVID-19.

This chain connects TRBV5-1 to TRBJ2-2; D call uncertain. The CDR3 runs to 15 residues. Between the trimmed V and J ends, which lost 4 bases and 6 bases, there was a span of 16 bases. The V gene's germline CDR1 is SGHRS and CDR2 YFSETQ. CDR3 amino acids: CASSPDHGGAGELFF. CDR3 sequence (DNA): TGCGCCAGCAGCCCTGACCACGGCGGTGCCGGGGAGCTGTTTTTT. Full variable domain (outside the CDR3, taken from reference TRBV5-1 and TRBJ2-2): KAGVTQTPRYLIKTRGQQVTLSCSPISGHRSVSWYQQTPGQGLQFLFEYFSETQRNKGNFPGRFSGRQFSNSRSEMNVSTLELGDSALYLCASSPDHGGAGELFFGEGSRLTVL.

The chain carries TRBV28 and TRBJ2-3; 9 bases are shared with TRBD2. CDR3 size: 18 residues. Germline V gene lookup returns CDR1 MDHEN and CDR2 SYDVKM. With V trimmed by 3 bases and J by 0 bases, 10 bases remained unmatched. The CDR3, as DNA: TGTGCCAGCAGTTTTTGGCTAGCGGGGTTTTCTAGCACAGATACGCAGTATTTT. It yields the protein CASSFWLAGFSSTDTQYF.

This rearrangement joins TRBV6-6 to TRBJ1-1, with D perhaps matching TRBD1 (6 bases). The germline V and J ends were trimmed by 2 bases and 1 base, with 11 bases remaining between them. This CDR3 has 15 amino acids. Looked up from germline, CDR1 is MNHNY and CDR2 is SVGAGI (reference sequence). The CDR3 here is CASSYRTASNTEAFF. The CDR3, as DNA: TGTGCCAGCAGTTACCGGACAGCATCGAACACTGAAGCTTTCTTT.

V and J are TRBV5-4 and TRBJ2-2, with TRBD2 matching 8 bases. V was pared by 4 bases and J by 3 bases, with 8 bases of the junction left unmatched. The CDR3 sequence is 16 residues long. Germline V gene data show CDR1 as SGHNT and CDR2 as YYREEE (reference sequence). The CDR3 DNA is TGTGCCAGCAGCCCCTCGGGGGGGGCTTACACCGGGGAGCTGTTTTTT. It translates to CASSPSGGAYTGELFF. The variable domain in full, completed from reference TRBV5-4 and TRBJ2-2, reads ETGVTQSPTHLIKTRGQQVTLRCSSQSGHNTVSWYQQALGQGPQFIFQYYREEENGRGNFPPRFSGLQFPNYSSELNVNALELDDSALYLCASSPSGGAYTGELFFGEGSRLTVL.

The chain links TRBV4-3 to TRBJ2-2; 11 bases map to TRBD1. The germline V gene has CDR1 LGHNA and CDR2 YSLEER. The CDR3 sequence is 15 residues long. With V trimmed by 6 bases and J by 7 bases, 7 bases remained unmatched. In DNA, the CDR3 is TGCGCCAGCAGACCGGGGACAGGGGGGTTCGGGGAGCTGTTTTTT. It translates to CASRPGTGGFGELFF.

This chain links TRBV7-3 with TRBJ2-5, with unresolved D. Trimming stripped 6 bases from V and 2 bases from J, with 16 bases between. The germline V gene encodes CDR1 SGHTA and CDR2 FQGTGA. CDR3 length: 15 amino acids. DNA for the CDR3: TGTGCCAGCAGTCCATCCGTGGGCCGTCAAGAGACCCAGTACTTC. Residues: CASSPSVGRQETQYF.

This clone was counted a few times. The chain couples TRBV7-9 to TRBJ1-6; D unresolved. The length of the CDR3 is 13 residues. Germline CDR1 is SEHNR and CDR2 is FQNEAQ (reference sequence). Trimming stripped 1 base from V and 6 bases from J, with 4 bases between. The chain's CDR3 is CASSLGSNSPLHF. The CDR3 region has the DNA TGTGCCAGCAGCTTAGGTAGTAATTCACCCCTCCACTTT.

The chain has TRBV7-2 and TRBJ2-5; possibly TRBD2 for D (7 bases). The germline CDR1 and CDR2 sequences are SGHTA and FQGNSA. Trimming took 1 base from V and 4 from J, leaving 10 bases between them. This CDR3 contains 14 residues. CDR3 amino acids: CASSLDRGAETQYF. In DNA form, the CDR3 reads TGTGCCAGCAGCTTAGACCGGGGGGCAGAGACCCAGTACTTC.

The chain recombines TRBV7-8 with TRBJ1-4, with TRBD1 identical over 9 bases. The CDR3 has 16 amino acids. The V and J ends lost 3 bases and 8 bases, in that order; junction bases with no gene match: 10. Germline V gene lookup returns CDR1 SGHVS and CDR2 FQNEAQ. The CDR3: CASSLGWGQGQEKLFF. The CDR3, as DNA: TGTGCCAGCAGCTTGGGGTGGGGACAGGGTCAGGAAAAACTGTTTTTT. Together with reference TRBV7-8 and TRBJ1-4, the CDR3 gives the full variable domain: GAGVSQSPRYKVAKRGQDVALRCDPISGHVSLFWYQQALGQGPEFLTYFQNEAQLDKSGLPSDRFFAERPEGSVSTLKIQRTQQEDSAVYLCASSLGWGQGQEKLFFGSGTQLSVL.

This clone was observed a handful of times. The chain has TRBV19 and TRBJ2-3; TRBD2 agrees at 11 bases. The germline gives CDR1 LNHDA, CDR2 SQIVND (reference sequence). The CDR3 has 15 residues. The trim removed 7 bases at V and 2 bases at J, leaving 5 bases unmatched. The chain's CDR3 is CASKGTSGLTDTQYF. The CDR3 region has the DNA TGTGCCAGTAAGGGGACTAGCGGTCTCACAGATACGCAGTATTTT.

The chain carries TRBV19 and TRBJ2-1, with 11 nucleotides matching TRBD1. CDR3 length: 16 amino acids. After removal of 4 bases from V and 7 bases from J, the junction contained 9 bases not matched to a gene. The germline CDR1 and CDR2 sequences are LNHDA and SQIVND (reference sequence). The CDR3 loop is CASSNLFGTGGNEQFF. In nucleotides, the CDR3 is TGTGCCAGTAGTAACTTGTTTGGGACAGGGGGAAATGAGCAGTTCTTC.

The V gene is TRBV27, the J gene TRBJ1-2; possible D gene TRBD1, 5 bases. Deletions cut 3 bases from V and 4 bases from J, with 18 bases between. CDR1 and CDR2 (germline): MNHEY, SMNVEV (reference sequence). The CDR3 totals 16 residues. For the CDR3, the DNA is TGTGCCAGCAGTTTTTACGGCCAGGGCCCACTCTATGGCTACACCTTC. Amino acids: CASSFYGQGPLYGYTF.

The gene calls are TRBV7-9 and TRBJ2-3, with no clear D. There are 17 residues in the CDR3. Germline CDR1 reads SEHNR; CDR2 reads FQNEAQ (reference sequence). The V end lost 5 bases, the J end lost 3 bases, and 21 bases lay between the germline ends. The CDR3 coding sequence is TGTGCCAGCAGCCTTGGATCAGGCATTGGATCAACAGATACGCAGTATTTT. It encodes CASSLGSGIGSTDTQYF.